The T cell receptor beta chain described here comes from a study of blood T cells in healthy people across ages. V was pared by 5 bases and J by 5 bases, with 18 bases between. The CDR3 is 14 residues long. CDR1 is DFQATT, CDR2 SNEGSKA, per germline (reference sequence). A second PCR, run for about 7 to 11 cycles, used a sample-barcoded 5' primer plus a J-beta primer mix. TCRdb re-analysed the 5' RACE reads in MiXCR, keeping a single row per CDR3 protein. The data show about 1.4 million distinct CDR3 sequences, with almost 60% seen just once and 6.7% held by the top ten. The chain uses TRBV20-1 and TRBJ1-1; weak D call: TRBD1 (5 bases). The source is a man aged 18 to 30 in good health. The sequencing sample was made of blood. The CDR3 bases are TGCAGTGCTGGGAGCGGGGGGTATGGTACTGAAGCTTTCTTT. Amino acid sequence: CSAGSGGYGTEAFF.